This T cell receptor beta chain was identified during a study of beta chain features in type 1 diabetes. Each sorted population was over 95% pure. What was sequenced were expressed TCRB transcripts, since all of the isolated RNA had been reverse transcribed. The method was immunoSEQ multiplex PCR; TCRdb's version includes in-frame clones alone and lacks a portion of them. The sample carries 200,000 to 300,000 clones, roughly 14% recorded once. The V gene lost 4 bases and the J gene lost 11 bases, with 15 bases spanning the gap. The CDR3 has 12 residues. Germline lookup yields CDR1 MNHEY and CDR2 SMNVEV (reference sequence).

Material: naive CD4+ T cells from blood. This receptor was taken from a woman aged 40 to 50 in good health. The chain carries TRBV27 and TRBJ2-7; TRBD1 is a possible D gene (5 bases). The CDR3 region is CASSSPLGVKYF. CDR3 in DNA: TGTGCCAGCAGTTCACCCTTAGGGGTGAAGTACTTC.